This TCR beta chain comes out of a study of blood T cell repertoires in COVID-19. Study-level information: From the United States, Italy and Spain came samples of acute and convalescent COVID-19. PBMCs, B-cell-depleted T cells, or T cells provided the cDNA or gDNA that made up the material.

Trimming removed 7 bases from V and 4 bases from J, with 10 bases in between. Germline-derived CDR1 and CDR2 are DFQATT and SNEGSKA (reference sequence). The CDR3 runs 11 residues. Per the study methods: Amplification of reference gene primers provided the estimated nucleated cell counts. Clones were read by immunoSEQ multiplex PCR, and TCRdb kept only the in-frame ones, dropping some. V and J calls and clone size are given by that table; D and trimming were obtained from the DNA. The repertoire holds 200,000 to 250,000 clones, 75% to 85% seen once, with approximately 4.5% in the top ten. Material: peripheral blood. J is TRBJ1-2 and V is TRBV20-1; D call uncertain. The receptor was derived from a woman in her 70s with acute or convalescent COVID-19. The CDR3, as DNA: TGCAGTGGCCCGACACTCTATGGCTACACCTTC. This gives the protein CSGPTLYGYTF.